The 14 T cell receptor beta chains below come from one sample, sequenced in a study of cytotoxic CD8 clonotypes in ibrutinib-treated CLL. Some clones are missing from TCRdb's copy, which holds only in-frame ones; the method was immunoSEQ multiplex PCR. The table has tens of thousands of clones, around three fifths seen once. Material: PBMCs, obtained after 12 months of ibrutinib treatment. These receptor sequences come from a human donor with chronic lymphocytic leukemia.

The chain uses TRBV5-4 and TRBJ1-1; D is perhaps TRBD1 (6 bases). Germline assignment: CDR1 SGHNT and CDR2 YYREEE (reference sequence). V was cut by 4 bases and J by 1 base, with 11 bases left in between. The CDR3 consists of 14 residues. CDR3 in amino acids: CASSLQGTNTEAFF. The DNA for the CDR3 is TGTGCCAGCAGCCTGCAGGGGACGAACACTGAAGCTTTCTTT.

This clone was found many times. The chain uses TRBV5-1 and TRBJ2-3, with 8 bases matching TRBD2. This CDR3 spans 16 amino acids. Trimming at V came to 3 bases and at J to 4 bases, leaving 10 bases not matched to a gene. Germline assignment: CDR1 SGHRS and CDR2 YFSETQ. The chain's CDR3 is CASSSWSRGASDTQYF. The CDR3 DNA reads TGCGCCAGCAGCTCTTGGTCGCGGGGGGCGTCAGATACGCAGTATTTT.

This rearrangement joins TRBV29-1 to TRBJ1-1; TRBD1 aligns across 12 bases. The CDR3 extends over 14 amino acids. In germline, CDR1 is SQVTM, CDR2 ANQGSEA. Trimming took 7 bases from V and 6 from J; bases not matched to a gene: 9. DNA of the CDR3: TGCAGCGGGGGAACGGGACAGGGGGCCTCTGAAGCTTTCTTT. It is translated as CSGGTGQGASEAFF.

V and J are TRBV5-1 and TRBJ2-1; TRBD2 matches 8 bases. V lost 3 bases and J lost 7; bases outside the gene matches: 9. Per the germline V gene, CDR1 is SGHRS and CDR2 is YFSETQ. The CDR3 loop spans 15 amino acids. CDR3 DNA: TGCGCCAGCAGCTCGGGACTAGAAGGACGGAATGAGCAGTTCTTC. Translating gives CASSSGLEGRNEQFF. The variable domain in full, completed from reference TRBV5-1 and TRBJ2-1, reads KAGVTQTPRYLIKTRGQQVTLSCSPISGHRSVSWYQQTPGQGLQFLFEYFSETQRNKGNFPGRFSGRQFSNSRSEMNVSTLELGDSALYLCASSSGLEGRNEQFFGPGTRLTVL.

The V and J genes are TRBV10-2 and TRBJ1-6; 7 positions agree with TRBD1. The trim removed 7 bases at V and 7 bases at J, leaving 10 bases unmatched. Germline V gene data show CDR1 as WSHSY and CDR2 as SAAADI. The CDR3 totals 15 residues. The CDR3 DNA is TGCGCCAGCATGCGAACCGGGACAGAAAATTCACCCCTCCACTTT. Residues: CASMRTGTENSPLHF.

This clone has just a few counts. This chain uses TRBV19 with TRBJ2-6; D is ambiguous. The CDR3 extends over 16 amino acids. Per the germline V gene, CDR1 is LNHDA and CDR2 is SQIVND (reference sequence). V was pared by 5 bases and J by 5 bases, with 16 bases between. The DNA of the CDR3 is TGTGCCAGTAGTGCTGGACGTACTGTTCGGGCCAACGTCCTGACTTTC. Translation gives CASSAGRTVRANVLTF.

This clone was seen repeatedly, ten times or more. This rearrangement joins TRBV30 to TRBJ1-3, with no clear D. The CDR3 extends over 12 amino acids. From germline, CDR1 is GTSNPN and CDR2 SVGIG (reference sequence). Trimming took off 5 bases at V and 1 base at J, with 6 bases between the two ends. The CDR3 here is CAWERSGNTIYF. The CDR3 DNA reads TGTGCCTGGGAAAGGTCTGGAAACACCATATATTTT.

This clone was recorded at least ten times. V is TRBV28 and J is TRBJ1-4; D is perhaps TRBD1 (5 bases). This CDR3 is 14 amino acids long. The V gene's germline CDR1 is MDHEN and CDR2 SYDVKM. The V gene lost 3 bases and the J gene lost 7 bases, with 12 bases spanning the gap. CDR3 bases: TGTGCCAGCAGTTTCTTAATGGGGGGTGAAAAACTGTTTTTT. Translated, it gives CASSFLMGGEKLFF.

In this sample, this clone turned up a few times. This rearrangement joins TRBV5-4 to TRBJ1-1; 7 nucleotides line up with TRBD1. Germline assignment: CDR1 SGHNT and CDR2 YYREEE (reference sequence). V trimming: 10 bases; J trimming: 0 bases; junction bases outside the gene matches: 12. The CDR3 is 15 amino acids. CDR3 coding DNA: TGTGCCTTAAGCCGAGGGGGCGGACTGAACACTGAAGCTTTCTTT. Translated, it gives CALSRGGGLNTEAFF.

The chain joins TRBV11-3 to TRBJ2-3; unclear D gene. V lost 5 bases and J lost 6, with 9 bases in between. The CDR3 extends over 12 amino acids. The germline CDR1 and CDR2 sequences are SGHNT and YENEEA. The chain's CDR3 is CASSERTDTQYF. The DNA for the CDR3 is TGTGCCAGCAGCGAGAGGACCGATACGCAGTATTTT.

The chain combines TRBV28 with TRBJ2-2; D is perhaps TRBD2 (6 bases). The V end was cut by 8 bases, the J end by 2 bases, with 15 bases between. The CDR3 runs 15 residues. Germline CDR1 MDHEN, CDR2 SYDVKM. CDR3 loop: CASGVAASNTGELFF. In DNA, the CDR3 is TGTGCCAGCGGAGTAGCGGCGAGCAACACCGGGGAGCTGTTTTTT.

V and J are TRBV11-2 and TRBJ1-2; D call uncertain. CDR1 is SGHAT and CDR2 is FQNNGV in the germline V gene. Deletions cut 5 bases from V and 7 bases from J, with 11 bases between. The CDR3 is 12 amino acids. The CDR3 loop reads CASSGLTGGYTF. The CDR3 bases are TGTGCCAGCAGCGGCCTCACTGGTGGCTACACCTTC.

The chain joins TRBV18 to TRBJ1-1; 7 bases match TRBD1. The CDR3 spans 13 residues. V lost 8 bases to trimming and J lost 1 base; unmatched junction nucleotides: 4. The V gene's germline CDR1 is KGHSH and CDR2 LQKENI. The CDR3 protein is CASGRTGNTEAFF. DNA for the CDR3: TGTGCCAGCGGAAGGACAGGGAACACTGAAGCTTTCTTT.

The V call is TRBV29-1, the J call TRBJ2-1; 9 bases are a match to TRBD1. Germline V CDR1 and CDR2: SQVTM, ANQGSEA. The CDR3 covers 13 residues. V lost 7 bases to trimming and J lost 7 bases; unmatched junction nucleotides: 8. The CDR3 region has the DNA TGCAGCGCCAAAGACAGGGGGATAAATGAGCAGTTCTTC. It translates to CSAKDRGINEQFF.